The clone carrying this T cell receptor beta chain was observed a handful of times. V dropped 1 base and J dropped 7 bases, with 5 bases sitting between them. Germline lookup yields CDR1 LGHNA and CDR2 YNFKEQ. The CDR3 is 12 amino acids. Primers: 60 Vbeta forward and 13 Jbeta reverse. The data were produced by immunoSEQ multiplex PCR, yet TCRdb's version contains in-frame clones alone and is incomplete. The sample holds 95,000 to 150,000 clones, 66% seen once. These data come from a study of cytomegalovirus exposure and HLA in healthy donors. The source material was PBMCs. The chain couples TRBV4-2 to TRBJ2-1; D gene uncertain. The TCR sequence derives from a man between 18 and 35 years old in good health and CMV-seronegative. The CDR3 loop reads CASSQVKNEQFF. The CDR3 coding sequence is TGTGCCAGCAGCCAAGTAAAAAATGAGCAGTTCTTC.